Sequencing of this TCR beta chain was carried out in a study of T cells expressing NK-cell markers. Overall study context: Repertoires of TCR beta were obtained from T cells sorted as CD3+CD56+NKG2C+, CD3+CD56+NKG2C- and CD3+CD56-NKG2C+.

Concerning this clonotype itself: Its antigen remains unidentified.

Study-wide results and limits: The HCMV specificity of the expanded NKG2C+ T cell clones stayed unresolved. Where several donors were concerned, these clonotypes also led the CD3+CD56-NKG2C+ fraction.

TCRdb reprocessed the 5' RACE reads, keeping one entry per CDR3 protein, no DNA. Its clone listing holds just under 150,000 distinct CDR3 sequences. The CDR3 runs to 13 residues. The sequenced sample consisted of blood T cells: a sorted CD56 or NKG2C T cell subset, CD4+ or CD8+ T cells, or bulk PBMC T cells (not recorded which). This sequence was found in a man between 18 and 35 years old in good health. J is TRBJ2-1 and V is TRBV12-3 or TRBV12-4; TCRdb indicates TRBD1, and absent DNA this call remains unverified. The CDR3 is CASSMTPGPEQFF.